Below are 26 T cell receptor beta chains sequenced from a single sample in a study of T cells in Graves' hyperthyroidism and ophthalmopathy (dated by TCRdb to between 2017 and 2020). Libraries were prepared through multiplex PCR. The sequencer was an Illumina HiSeq 2000. TCR beta CDR3 regions were amplified from RNA transcripts. The TCR CDR3 was subjected to a first round of RT-PCR using the HTBI primer set and the Qiagen OneStep RT-PCR kit. Through fastp at Q25 and MiXCR, TCRdb rebuilt clones from the public reads, retaining in-frame beta chains. All rows with the same CDR3 protein become a single entry with the most common DNA and genes. Counted in this sample were approximately 610,000 distinct CDR3 sequences; 16% of them appeared once. Approximately 20% of the sample belongs to the ten largest clones. Sample: blood. The receptors originated from a woman between 18 and 29 years old with Graves' hyperthyroidism.

The table lists this clonotype with many counts. The J gene is TRBJ2-5, the V gene TRBV20-1; tentative D call: TRBD1 (5 bases). This CDR3 has 14 amino acids. Trimming took off 3 bases at V and 1 base at J, with 12 bases between the two ends. Germline V gene sequence: CDR1 DFQATT, CDR2 SNEGSKA (reference sequence). In DNA, the CDR3 is TGCAGTGCTAGCCCCAGACAGTTCCAAGAGACCCAGTACTTC. Translation gives CSASPRQFQETQYF.

The rearrangement links TRBV5-1 to TRBJ2-2, with D perhaps matching TRBD1 (7 bases). Germline-derived CDR1 and CDR2 are SGHRS and YFSETQ. The V and J ends lost 4 bases and 5 bases respectively, with 18 bases between them. This CDR3 has 16 residues. The CDR3 loop is CASSGGNRGLTGELFF. CDR3 coding DNA: TGCGCCAGCAGCGGCGGGAACAGGGGCCTAACCGGGGAGCTGTTTTTT.

The V call is TRBV6-1, the J call TRBJ2-2, with D uncertain. Between the trimmed V and J ends, which lost 8 bases and 6 bases, there was a span of 16 bases. The germline gives CDR1 MNHNS, CDR2 SASEGT. The length of the CDR3 is 14 residues. CDR3 region: CASSWTHPPGELFF. In DNA form, the CDR3 reads TGTGCCAGCTCTTGGACCCACCCCCCCGGGGAGCTGTTTTTT.

This clonotype was seen only a few times. The chain combines TRBV20-1 with TRBJ2-3, with 15 positions matching TRBD2. The CDR3 length is 18 residues. The V and J ends lost 3 bases and 3 bases, in that order; junction bases with no gene match: 10. CDR1 and CDR2 (germline): DFQATT, SNEGSKA (reference sequence). The CDR3 nucleotides read TGCAGTGCTAGCGACTGGCCCGGGACTAGCGGGAGGACAGATACGCAGTATTTT. The encoded protein is CSASDWPGTSGRTDTQYF.

The V call is TRBV29-1, the J call TRBJ2-5, with 9 bases lining up with TRBD2. This CDR3 has 15 amino acids. V shed 4 bases, J shed 4 bases, and the junction held 10 bases outside the gene matches. Germline V gene data show CDR1 as SQVTM and CDR2 as ANQGSEA. This CDR3 is CSVVISGGRGETQYF. The CDR3 DNA reads as TGCAGCGTTGTTATTAGCGGGGGAAGAGGAGAGACCCAGTACTTC.

The table lists this clonotype with many counts. This chain joins TRBV28 and TRBJ1-4; 12 nucleotides line up with TRBD1. In germline, CDR1 is MDHEN, CDR2 SYDVKM. After removal of 9 bases from V and 1 base from J, the junction contained 9 bases not matched to a gene. This CDR3 has 17 residues. CDR3: CASQTGTGGGTNEKLFF. The CDR3 DNA reads as TGTGCCAGTCAAACCGGGACAGGGGGCGGAACTAATGAAAAACTGTTTTTT.

In the case of this clonotype: The junction does not match germline at one end; this may be a read error. This chain connects TRBV7-9 to TRBJ1-6, with D possibly TRBD1 on 5 matching bases. This CDR3 contains 14 residues. The germline gives CDR1 SEHNR, CDR2 FQNEAQ (reference sequence). The CDR3 DNA sequence: TGTGCCGGCAGCTCCGGGACCGAGAATTCACCCCTCCACTTT. Protein: CAGSSGTENSPLHF.

This clonotype was observed many times. The chain recombines TRBV12-3 or TRBV12-4 with TRBJ2-3, with unresolved D. Trimming left V 10 bases short and J 1 base short, with 9 bases between. This CDR3 has 12 amino acids. CDR3 DNA: TGTGCCACTGCGTATGGCACAGATACGCAGTATTTT. Protein sequence: CATAYGTDTQYF.

This clonotype was seen a handful of times. V and J are TRBV19 and TRBJ2-1; 10 bases are a match to TRBD2. CDR1 LNHDA and CDR2 SQIVND come from the germline V gene (reference sequence). CDR3 length: 16 residues. With 3 bases clipped from V and 4 bases from J, the junction kept 6 bases outside the gene matches. DNA for the CDR3: TGTGCCAGTAGTATTATTGGGACTAGCGCTTACAATGAGCAGTTCTTC. This translates into CASSIIGTSAYNEQFF.

This clonotype has only a few counts. This rearrangement joins TRBV18 to TRBJ2-7, with a tentative D call TRBD2 (5 bases). The CDR3 consists of 14 residues. Between the trimmed V and J ends, which lost 0 bases and 2 bases, there was a span of 8 bases. Germline loops: CDR1 KGHSH, CDR2 LQKENI. The CDR3 is CASSPPSATYEQYF. In nucleotides, the CDR3 is TGTGCCAGCTCACCACCTAGCGCGACCTACGAGCAGTACTTC.

The chain links TRBV2 to TRBJ1-2; 7 bases match TRBD1. CDR1 and CDR2 from the germline V gene are SNHLY and FYNNEI. The CDR3 runs 15 residues. V lost 7 bases, J lost 7 bases, and 15 bases stayed unmatched. The CDR3 region has the DNA TGTGCCAGCAAACCCGGGACAGTGGCTTTCTTTGGCTACACCTTC. Residues: CASKPGTVAFFGYTF.

This clonotype has ten or more counts. The chain couples TRBV2 to TRBJ1-2, with D possibly matching TRBD1 (6 bases). V lost 0 bases and J lost 1, with 12 bases in between. There are 16 residues in the CDR3. Looked up from germline, CDR1 is SNHLY and CDR2 is FYNNEI. CDR3 bases: TGTGCCAGCAGTGAAGCCGGGGACACCCTTAACTATGGCTACACCTTC. Its translation is CASSEAGDTLNYGYTF.

This chain joins TRBV29-1 and TRBJ1-1, with 9 bases aligning to TRBD1. With 7 bases clipped from V and 6 bases from J, the junction kept 18 bases outside the gene matches. This CDR3 is 16 amino acids long. CDR1 and CDR2 (germline): SQVTM, ANQGSEA. The CDR3 protein is CSAPPGQGLGRAEAFF. CDR3 coding DNA: TGCAGCGCCCCCCCGGGACAGGGACTAGGGAGGGCTGAAGCTTTCTTT. Based on the CDR3 plus reference TRBV29-1 and TRBJ1-1, the full variable domain is SAVISQKPSRDICQRGTSLTIQCQVDSQVTMMFWYRQQPGQSLTLIATANQGSEATYESGFVIDKFPISRPNLTFSTLTVSNMSPEDSSIYLCSAPPGQGLGRAEAFFGQGTRLTVV.

For this clonotype: An end of the junction does not agree with germline; a read error may underlie this. The chain carries TRBV11-2 and TRBJ2-1, with 14 bases aligning to TRBD2. Germline V gene lookup returns CDR1 SGHAT and CDR2 FQNNGV. The CDR3 runs 16 residues. In DNA form, the CDR3 reads TGCGCCAGCAGCCAACCGACTAGCGGGAGGGGGAATGAGCAGTTCTTC. This translates into CASSQPTSGRGNEQFF.

Turning to this clonotype: A read error may explain this, as a much larger clone is one base away. This chain joins TRBV12-3 or TRBV12-4 and TRBJ1-1; no reliable D call. The CDR3 covers 14 residues. V was cut by 6 bases and J by 4 bases, with 15 bases left in between. The CDR3 region has the DNA TGTGCCAGCAGAATAACTGGGAGGAGCACTGAAGCTTTCTTT. Amino acids: CASRITGRSTEAFF.

On this clonotype: The final CDR3 position lacks the conserved phenylalanine or tryptophan, pointing to a likely read error. The chain couples TRBV7-8 to TRBJ2-7, with D possibly matching TRBD2 (5 bases). Trimming pared 3 bases from V and 6 bases from J, leaving 15 bases between. Germline V gene lookup returns CDR1 SGHVS and CDR2 FQNEAQ. This CDR3 contains 14 residues. Written as DNA, the CDR3 is TGTGCCAGCAGCTTTATTGGGCTAGGAGGCGAGCAGTACCTC. Translated: CASSFIGLGGEQYL.

V is TRBV27 and J is TRBJ2-5; possible D gene TRBD1, 6 bases. Trimming cost V 5 bases and J 6 bases, with 13 bases left between them. In germline, CDR1 is MNHEY, CDR2 SMNVEV (reference sequence). The CDR3 sequence is 13 residues long. The CDR3 protein is CASSPTGFKTQYF. The DNA of the CDR3 is TGTGCCAGCAGTCCCACAGGGTTCAAGACCCAGTACTTC.

A word on this clonotype: A much larger clone differs from this one at a single base, so this may be a read error. This sequence joins TRBV5-6 and TRBJ1-2; the D is unclear. This CDR3 has 15 amino acids. CDR1 SGHDT and CDR2 YYEEEE come from the germline V gene. CDR3 region: CASSSWERRLYSYTF. CDR3 DNA: TGTGCCAGCAGCTCCTGGGAGAGGAGACTCTATAGCTACACCTTC.

This clonotype has more than one count but fewer than ten. In DNA, the CDR3 is TGCGCCAGCAGCTTGGTTATCAACCACGACAATGAGCAGTTCTTC. Protein product: CASSLVINHDNEQFF. The gene calls are TRBV5-1 and TRBJ2-1; D gene uncertain. The CDR3 totals 15 residues. Trimming cost V 0 bases and J 5 bases, with 12 bases left between them. The V gene's germline CDR1 is SGHRS and CDR2 YFSETQ.

This clonotype was found a few times. This chain links TRBV29-1 with TRBJ2-7; tentative D call: TRBD2 (5 bases). Germline V lookup: CDR1 SQVTM, CDR2 ANQGSEA. V shed 8 bases and J shed 6 bases, with 17 bases lying between them. CDR3 length equals 12 residues. Here the CDR3 DNA reads TGCAGCTTTTCTAACGGGATTTTCGAGCAGTACTTC. Translated: CSFSNGIFEQYF.

This clonotype has more than one count but fewer than ten. The CDR3 spells CASSFNSIATNEKLFF. In DNA, the CDR3 is TGTGCCAGCAGTTTTAACAGTATTGCAACTAATGAAAAACTGTTTTTT. This chain connects TRBV12-3 or TRBV12-4 to TRBJ1-4; D not certain. V shed 3 bases and J shed 0 bases, with 11 bases lying between them. The CDR3 length is 16 residues.

The chain carries TRBV15 and TRBJ1-5, with 9 bases that match TRBD1. The length of the CDR3 is 16 residues. Germline V gene data show CDR1 as LNHNV and CDR2 as YYDKDF (reference sequence). V shed 3 bases, J shed 3 bases, and the junction held 6 bases outside the gene matches. CDR3 sequence (DNA): TGTGCCACCAGCAGCAGGACAGGGGCCGTCAATCAGCCCCAGCATTTT. This translates into CATSSRTGAVNQPQHF.

This clonotype was seen many times. The chain is built from TRBV19 and TRBJ1-3, with D maybe TRBD1 (6 bases). The V end lost 3 bases, the J end lost 2 bases, and 14 bases lay between the germline ends. Germline CDR1 reads LNHDA; CDR2 reads SQIVND (reference sequence). The CDR3 loop spans 16 amino acids. CDR3 amino acids: CASSIPAGTPGNTIYF. In DNA, the CDR3 is TGTGCCAGTAGTATCCCCGCCGGGACACCTGGAAACACCATATATTTT.

This clonotype has at least ten counts. V is TRBV27 and J is TRBJ2-3; 7 nucleotides line up with TRBD2. Trimming took 5 bases from V and 5 from J; bases not matched to a gene: 7. The germline CDR1 and CDR2 sequences are MNHEY and SMNVEV (reference sequence). CDR3 length equals 14 residues. The CDR3 is CASSQLASGDTQYF. CDR3 DNA sequence: TGTGCCAGCAGTCAACTAGCGTCGGGAGATACGCAGTATTTT.

V gene TRBV9 combines with J gene TRBJ2-7; TRBD2 aligns across 8 bases. The CDR3 is 15 residues long. Germline lookup yields CDR1 SGDLS and CDR2 YYNGEE. J was trimmed by 2 bases and V by 0 bases; bases with no gene match: 4. The DNA of the CDR3 is TGTGCCAGCAGCGTAGGTGCGGGAGGCCCCTACGAGCAGTACTTC. It encodes CASSVGAGGPYEQYF.

CDR3 in amino acids: CASSRDFSNTDTQYF. The CDR3 nucleotides read TGTGCCAGCAGCCGGGACTTCTCAAACACAGATACGCAGTATTTT. This rearrangement joins TRBV27 to TRBJ2-3; D is possibly TRBD2 (6 bases). Germline CDR1 is MNHEY and CDR2 is SMNVEV (reference sequence). The V and J ends lost 6 bases and 2 bases respectively, with 15 bases between them. The CDR3 is 15 residues long.